The rows below give T cell receptor beta chains drawn from one sample of a study of T cell repertoires in cytomegalovirus infection. TCRdb fed the reads into MiXCR, producing one record per CDR3 protein. This table has about 920,000 distinct CDR3 sequences, roughly 31% appearing once. For these TCRs, the target antigens are not known. Material: cultured CD8+ T cells from PBMCs, obtained from culture after CMV antigen stimulation. These receptor sequences come from a human donor in good health (CMV status not recorded). Some clones in this sample may be carry-over from other donors' samples. Both conserved end residues are trimmed from each CDR3. Each record gives: V gene, clone size, J gene, D gene, CDR3 protein. A D gene is named only where the DNA matches it firmly. Some rows mark clone size as missing; the rest say once, few, many or name a class of expanded clone.

v_call: TRBV20-1
clone_size: -
j_call: TRBJ2-7
d_call: -
cdr3_aa: SASQPGLHEQY

v_call: TRBV5-6
clone_size: few
j_call: TRBJ1-1
d_call: -
cdr3_aa: ASSWGTLNTEAF

v_call: TRBV20-1
clone_size: -
j_call: TRBJ2-1
d_call: TRBD2
cdr3_aa: SAYPGLEDNEQF

v_call: TRBV14
clone_size: -
j_call: TRBJ1-4
d_call: TRBD1
cdr3_aa: ASSKEYTGDFNEKLF

v_call: TRBV12-3/TRBV12-4
clone_size: -
j_call: TRBJ2-5
d_call: TRBD2
cdr3_aa: ASRRLAGGLETQY

v_call: TRBV4-1
clone_size: -
j_call: TRBJ1-1
d_call: -
cdr3_aa: ASSQAELGMNTEAF

v_call: TRBV7-2
clone_size: -
j_call: TRBJ2-5
d_call: TRBD2
cdr3_aa: ASSKFGTSGGARQETQY

v_call: TRBV29-1
clone_size: -
j_call: TRBJ1-2
d_call: -
cdr3_aa: SVAGDGYT

v_call: TRBV27
clone_size: -
j_call: TRBJ2-3
d_call: -
cdr3_aa: ASRTGVSTDTQY

v_call: TRBV29-1
clone_size: -
j_call: TRBJ1-5
d_call: -
cdr3_aa: SVGGELPQH

v_call: TRBV7-2
clone_size: many
j_call: TRBJ1-6
d_call: TRBD1
cdr3_aa: ASSAKDRGNSPLH

v_call: TRBV7-8
clone_size: many
j_call: TRBJ1-3
d_call: TRBD1
cdr3_aa: ASSAGTGGNTIY

v_call: TRBV6-5
clone_size: -
j_call: TRBJ1-6
d_call: -
cdr3_aa: ASTPGGFDSPLH

v_call: TRBV7-6
clone_size: many
j_call: TRBJ2-3
d_call: TRBD1
cdr3_aa: ASSLMTGQSADTQY

v_call: TRBV7-9
clone_size: -
j_call: TRBJ2-2
d_call: -
cdr3_aa: ASSPPGAHDTGELF

v_call: TRBV7-8
clone_size: many
j_call: TRBJ2-6
d_call: -
cdr3_aa: ASAPKRIPDGQSSGANVLT

v_call: TRBV7-2
clone_size: many
j_call: TRBJ2-5
d_call: -
cdr3_aa: ASSLFLSSPNTQETQY

v_call: TRBV27
clone_size: -
j_call: TRBJ2-5
d_call: -
cdr3_aa: ASTHQETQY

v_call: TRBV28
clone_size: few
j_call: TRBJ2-1
d_call: -
cdr3_aa: ASSLWGGHNEQF

v_call: TRBV25-1
clone_size: few
j_call: TRBJ1-1
d_call: -
cdr3_aa: ASSKSPWTEAF

v_call: TRBV7-2
clone_size: many
j_call: TRBJ1-6
d_call: -
cdr3_aa: ASSLAQLNSPLH

v_call: TRBV7-4
clone_size: once
j_call: TRBJ1-3
d_call: TRBD1
cdr3_aa: TSSLQGAIRNTIY

v_call: TRBV9
clone_size: -
j_call: TRBJ2-7
d_call: -
cdr3_aa: ASSGTGRGAYEQY

v_call: TRBV7-9
clone_size: once
j_call: TRBJ1-6
d_call: TRBD1
cdr3_aa: ASSLARRQGNNSTLH

v_call: TRBV2
clone_size: -
j_call: TRBJ1-2
d_call: -
cdr3_aa: ASIPGSNYGYT

v_call: TRBV7-9
clone_size: few
j_call: TRBJ2-2
d_call: -
cdr3_aa: ASSFLSQGPGELF

v_call: TRBV6-2/TRBV6-3
clone_size: few
j_call: TRBJ2-3
d_call: -
cdr3_aa: ASTRLVADTQY

v_call: TRBV7-8
clone_size: many
j_call: TRBJ2-2
d_call: TRBD1
cdr3_aa: ASSSGTGVTGELF

v_call: TRBV20-1
clone_size: -
j_call: TRBJ1-2
d_call: -
cdr3_aa: SVIEWTENNYGYT

v_call: TRBV6-2/TRBV6-3
clone_size: -
j_call: TRBJ1-2
d_call: TRBD1
cdr3_aa: ASSYSTTGVIYGYT

v_call: TRBV6-2/TRBV6-3
clone_size: few
j_call: TRBJ1-1
d_call: -
cdr3_aa: ASSPALFGHEAF

v_call: TRBV7-6
clone_size: -
j_call: TRBJ1-1
d_call: -
cdr3_aa: VSSLGQNTEAF

v_call: TRBV28
clone_size: -
j_call: TRBJ2-5
d_call: -
cdr3_aa: ASSSRGRAEETQY

v_call: TRBV11-2
clone_size: -
j_call: TRBJ2-3
d_call: -
cdr3_aa: ASSAGAGGGTDTQY

v_call: TRBV7-6
clone_size: once
j_call: TRBJ2-2
d_call: TRBD1
cdr3_aa: ASSAPDRGYHGELF

v_call: TRBV6-5
clone_size: few
j_call: TRBJ2-3
d_call: -
cdr3_aa: ASSSYGTDTQY

v_call: TRBV3-1
clone_size: few
j_call: TRBJ2-3
d_call: -
cdr3_aa: ASSQTGRSTDTQY

v_call: TRBV7-9
clone_size: -
j_call: TRBJ2-3
d_call: TRBD2
cdr3_aa: ASSPWTSGNDTQY

v_call: TRBV10-2
clone_size: -
j_call: TRBJ1-2
d_call: -
cdr3_aa: ASSEDGGGAGYT

v_call: TRBV6-5
clone_size: -
j_call: TRBJ1-5
d_call: TRBD1
cdr3_aa: ASSQDRFNQPQH

v_call: TRBV7-2
clone_size: many
j_call: TRBJ2-1
d_call: -
cdr3_aa: ASSLAGDEGV

v_call: TRBV6-2/TRBV6-3
clone_size: few
j_call: TRBJ2-1
d_call: -
cdr3_aa: ATLEERSYNEQF

v_call: TRBV7-6
clone_size: -
j_call: TRBJ2-1
d_call: -
cdr3_aa: VSSMGNEQF

v_call: TRBV7-4
clone_size: -
j_call: TRBJ2-3
d_call: -
cdr3_aa: ASRQGSGTDTQY

v_call: TRBV7-6
clone_size: many
j_call: TRBJ2-7
d_call: -
cdr3_aa: ASSLALDYEQY

v_call: TRBV6-1
clone_size: -
j_call: TRBJ2-7
d_call: -
cdr3_aa: ASGEVRTSSYEQY

v_call: TRBV6-1
clone_size: many
j_call: TRBJ2-1
d_call: -
cdr3_aa: ASSTPDRYNEQF

v_call: TRBV19
clone_size: -
j_call: TRBJ2-3
d_call: TRBD2
cdr3_aa: ASSSHSTSGSTDTQY

v_call: TRBV7-3
clone_size: -
j_call: TRBJ1-1
d_call: -
cdr3_aa: ASSSSSFNTEAF

v_call: TRBV7-6
clone_size: many
j_call: TRBJ2-6
d_call: -
cdr3_aa: ASEGVGRITGANVLT

v_call: TRBV4-2
clone_size: -
j_call: TRBJ2-3
d_call: TRBD2
cdr3_aa: ASSQLLVAGESTDTQY

v_call: TRBV29-1
clone_size: -
j_call: TRBJ1-1
d_call: -
cdr3_aa: SVEPRGAGTEAF

v_call: TRBV3-1
clone_size: -
j_call: TRBJ2-2
d_call: -
cdr3_aa: ASSQETVTGELF

v_call: TRBV6-1
clone_size: -
j_call: TRBJ2-7
d_call: TRBD1
cdr3_aa: AGRGQGAVEQY

v_call: TRBV4-1
clone_size: -
j_call: TRBJ1-5
d_call: TRBD1
cdr3_aa: ASSQDTGTVYQPQH

v_call: TRBV20-1
clone_size: -
j_call: TRBJ1-4
d_call: -
cdr3_aa: SARAEEKLF